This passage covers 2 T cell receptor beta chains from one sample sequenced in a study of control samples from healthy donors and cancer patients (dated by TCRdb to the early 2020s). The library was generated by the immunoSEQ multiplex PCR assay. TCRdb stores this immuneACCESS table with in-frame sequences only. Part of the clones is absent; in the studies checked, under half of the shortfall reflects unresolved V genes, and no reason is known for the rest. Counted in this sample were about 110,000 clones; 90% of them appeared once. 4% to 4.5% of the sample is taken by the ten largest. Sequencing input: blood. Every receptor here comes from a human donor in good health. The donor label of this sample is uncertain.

CDR3: CASRSDQETQYF. CDR3 nucleotides: TGTGCCAGCAGATCGGACCAAGAGACCCAGTACTTC. The rearrangement joins TRBV12-3 or TRBV12-4 to TRBJ2-5; D is ambiguous. Trimming cost V 6 bases and J 0 bases, with 5 bases left between them. The CDR3 runs 12 residues.

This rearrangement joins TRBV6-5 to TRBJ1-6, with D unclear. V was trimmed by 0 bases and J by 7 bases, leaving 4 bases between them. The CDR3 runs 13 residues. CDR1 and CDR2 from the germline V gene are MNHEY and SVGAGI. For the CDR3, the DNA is TGTGCCAGCAGTTACTCGCAGAATTCACCCCTCCACTTT. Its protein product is CASSYSQNSPLHF.